The T cell receptor beta chain described here comes from a study of T cell responses to AZD1222 COVID-19 vaccine. Study overall: Pooling of second doses given at about 4 or about 12 weeks was done. The study, taken as a whole, reports: Within unmutated variant regions lay the reported targets of nearly half of spike-specific TCRs. The study found Spike-specific TCR breadth and depth rose after two AZD1222 doses. At 160-218 and 743-854, vaccine-associated CD4 TCRs were dominant, and they spanned spike.

The CDR3 has 15 amino acids. Germline loops: CDR1 LNHDA, CDR2 SQIVND (reference sequence). Trimming took off 4 bases at V and 2 bases at J, with 14 bases between the two ends. To note about this clone: Its matching antigen is unknown.

Libraries were prepared by immunoSEQ multiplex PCR; TCRdb keeps only in-frame clonotypes and omits some of them. The sample includes about 120,000 clones, about 88% of them seen just once. The material sequenced was peripheral blood, taken on day 0 of AZD1222 vaccination. The V and J genes are TRBV19 and TRBJ1-1; no clear D gene. This TCR was sampled from an adult in good health. CDR3 DNA: TGTGCCAGTAGTAGGACTCCACGGGGAAACACTGAAGCTTTCTTT. This sequence encodes CASSRTPRGNTEAFF.